Listed below are T cell receptor beta chains from one sample, sequenced in a study of OX40 agonist ivuxolimab in advanced cancers. TCRdb keeps only in-frame clones here, not all; method: immunoSEQ multiplex PCR. The sample has about 31,000 clones, approximately 89% seen once. The sample was CD4+ or CD8+ T cells sorted from blood, taken in a trial of the OX40 agonist ivuxolimab. The origin of the receptors is an adult with an advanced solid tumor such as melanoma, head and neck, liver or kidney cancer. Both conserved end residues are part of each CDR3. D genes are given only for firm matches. For some rows the clone size is stated as once, few or many, or as a class when expanded; others skip it.

V gene: TRBV6-5
J gene: TRBJ1-2
D gene: .
clone size: once
CDR3 protein: CASSYGHNYGYTF
CDR3 DNA: TGTGCCAGCAGCTACGGGCATAACTATGGCTACACCTTC

V gene: TRBV21-1
J gene: TRBJ2-7
D gene: .
clone size: .
CDR3 protein: CASSKVRDNYEQYF
CDR3 DNA: TGTGCCAGCAGCAAAGTCCGAGACAACTACGAGCAGTACTTC

V gene: TRBV6-5
J gene: TRBJ2-5
D gene: .
clone size: .
CDR3 protein: CASSYGRFQYF
CDR3 DNA: TGTGCCAGCAGTTATGGGAGGTTCCAGTACTTC

V gene: TRBV28
J gene: TRBJ2-5
D gene: .
clone size: .
CDR3 protein: CASSQNSGGRETQYF
CDR3 DNA: TGTGCCAGCAGCCAGAATTCGGGGGGCCGAGAGACCCAGTACTTC

V gene: TRBV5-6
J gene: TRBJ2-4
D gene: .
clone size: .
CDR3 protein: CASSLVGGASNIQYF
CDR3 DNA: TGTGCCAGCAGCTTGGTCGGAGGGGCGTCGAACATTCAGTACTTC

V gene: TRBV19
J gene: TRBJ1-1
D gene: .
clone size: .
CDR3 protein: CASSIGRGRYLEAFF
CDR3 DNA: TGTGCCAGTAGTATAGGTAGGGGCCGTTACCTTGAAGCTTTCTTT

V gene: TRBV6-5
J gene: TRBJ2-5
D gene: TRBD2
clone size: .
CDR3 protein: CASRPRTSRETQYF
CDR3 DNA: TGTGCCAGCAGACCACGGACTAGCAGGGAGACCCAGTACTTC

V gene: TRBV11-2
J gene: TRBJ1-4
D gene: .
clone size: .
CDR3 protein: CASSFTGHQFATNEKLFF
CDR3 DNA: TGTGCCAGCAGCTTTACGGGACACCAGTTTGCAACTAATGAAAAACTGTTTTTT

V gene: TRBV28
J gene: TRBJ1-5
D gene: .
clone size: .
CDR3 protein: CASSLFGPVGTQPQHF
CDR3 DNA: TGTGCCAGCAGTTTATTTGGTCCTGTCGGAACACAGCCCCAGCATTTT

V gene: TRBV6-1
J gene: TRBJ1-2
D gene: .
clone size: .
CDR3 protein: CASYSLGQSGGYTF
CDR3 DNA: TGTGCCAGTTACTCCTTAGGACAGTCGGGTGGCTACACCTTC

V gene: TRBV19
J gene: TRBJ2-3
D gene: TRBD2
clone size: .
CDR3 protein: CASSIASGRAGTDTQYF
CDR3 DNA: TGTGCCAGTAGTATAGCGAGCGGGAGGGCCGGCACAGATACGCAGTATTTT

V gene: TRBV29-1
J gene: TRBJ1-1
D gene: .
clone size: .
CDR3 protein: CSVTRGTMNTEAFF
CDR3 DNA: TGCAGCGTTACCCGGGGAACCATGAACACTGAAGCTTTCTTT

V gene: TRBV6-5
J gene: TRBJ2-5
D gene: .
clone size: .
CDR3 protein: CASSLWTEETQYF
CDR3 DNA: TGTGCCAGCAGCCTCTGGACCGAAGAGACCCAGTACTTC

V gene: TRBV5-8
J gene: TRBJ1-1
D gene: .
clone size: .
CDR3 protein: CASSLWHDGAFF
CDR3 DNA: TGTGCCAGCAGCTTGTGGCACGACGGAGCTTTCTTT

V gene: TRBV5-1
J gene: TRBJ1-1
D gene: .
clone size: .
CDR3 protein: CASRSDEGYTEAFF
CDR3 DNA: TGCGCCAGCAGGTCCGACGAGGGGTACACTGAAGCTTTCTTT

V gene: TRBV7-9
J gene: TRBJ1-1
D gene: .
clone size: .
CDR3 protein: CASSSQGNTEAFF
CDR3 DNA: TGTGCCAGCAGTTCACAGGGAAACACTGAAGCTTTCTTT

V gene: TRBV11-1
J gene: TRBJ2-3
D gene: .
clone size: .
CDR3 protein: CASGDHSTDTQYF
CDR3 DNA: TGTGCCAGCGGGGACCATAGCACAGATACGCAGTATTTT

V gene: TRBV2
J gene: TRBJ2-5
D gene: .
clone size: .
CDR3 protein: CASKGTEETQYF
CDR3 DNA: TGTGCCAGCAAGGGTACGGAAGAGACCCAGTACTTC

V gene: TRBV5-4
J gene: TRBJ1-6
D gene: .
clone size: .
CDR3 protein: CASSLGGNSPLHF
CDR3 DNA: TGTGCCAGCAGCTTGGGGGGGAATTCACCCCTCCACTTT

V gene: TRBV12-5
J gene: TRBJ2-5
D gene: .
clone size: .
CDR3 protein: CASGSDSGPSQYF
CDR3 DNA: TGTGCTAGTGGTTCGGACAGTGGGCCATCCCAGTACTTC

V gene: TRBV6-5
J gene: TRBJ2-5
D gene: .
clone size: .
CDR3 protein: CASSYSPGVQETQYF
CDR3 DNA: TGTGCCAGCAGTTACTCTCCGGGGGTCCAAGAGACCCAGTACTTC

V gene: TRBV19
J gene: TRBJ2-6
D gene: TRBD1
clone size: .
CDR3 protein: CASSSGQAHSGANVLTF
CDR3 DNA: TGTGCCAGTAGTTCTGGACAGGCTCACTCTGGGGCCAACGTCCTGACTTTC

V gene: TRBV5-1
J gene: TRBJ2-3
D gene: .
clone size: .
CDR3 protein: CASSLAPTSSDTQYF
CDR3 DNA: TGCGCCAGCAGCTTGGCACCGACTAGTTCGGATACGCAGTATTTT

V gene: TRBV27
J gene: TRBJ2-7
D gene: TRBD2
clone size: .
CDR3 protein: CASSLSSPTSAYYEQYF
CDR3 DNA: TGTGCCAGCAGTTTATCGAGTCCGACTAGCGCTTACTACGAGCAGTACTTC

V gene: TRBV5-1
J gene: TRBJ2-7
D gene: .
clone size: .
CDR3 protein: CASSWDLFDEQYF
CDR3 DNA: TGCGCCAGCAGCTGGGACCTTTTTGACGAGCAGTACTTC

V gene: TRBV7-9
J gene: TRBJ1-1
D gene: .
clone size: .
CDR3 protein: CASSLQGGNTEAFF
CDR3 DNA: TGTGCCAGCAGCTTACAAGGGGGGAACACTGAAGCTTTCTTT

V gene: TRBV2
J gene: TRBJ1-5
D gene: .
clone size: few
CDR3 protein: CASNGWQGQPQHF
CDR3 DNA: TGTGCCAGCAACGGGTGGCAAGGTCAGCCCCAGCATTTT

V gene: TRBV7-2
J gene: TRBJ2-2
D gene: .
clone size: .
CDR3 protein: CASSSPRLANRNTGELFF
CDR3 DNA: TGTGCCAGCAGCTCCCCGCGGCTAGCGAACAGGAACACCGGGGAGCTGTTTTTT

V gene: TRBV7-9
J gene: TRBJ1-1
D gene: .
clone size: .
CDR3 protein: CASSPGGPNTEAFF
CDR3 DNA: TGTGCCAGCAGCCCTGGGGGCCCGAACACTGAAGCTTTCTTT

V gene: TRBV18
J gene: TRBJ2-1
D gene: TRBD2
clone size: .
CDR3 protein: CASSLGLPPEGQFF
CDR3 DNA: TGTGCCAGCTCACTGGGACTACCCCCAGAAGGGCAGTTCTTC

V gene: TRBV11-2
J gene: TRBJ2-7
D gene: .
clone size: .
CDR3 protein: CASSLWPGTHEQYF
CDR3 DNA: TGTGCCAGCAGCTTATGGCCAGGGACCCACGAGCAGTACTTC

V gene: TRBV6-6
J gene: TRBJ1-1
D gene: .
clone size: few
CDR3 protein: CASSYSDRNTEAFF
CDR3 DNA: TGTGCCAGCAGTTACTCGGACAGGAACACTGAAGCTTTCTTT

V gene: TRBV7-2
J gene: TRBJ2-7
D gene: .
clone size: .
CDR3 protein: CASSATGTFSYEQYF
CDR3 DNA: TGTGCCAGCAGCGCAACCGGGACCTTCTCCTACGAGCAGTACTTC